What follows describes a single TCR beta chain. The record originates from a study of T-cell reconstitution after alpha-beta-depleted transplantation in children. The V and J ends lost 2 bases and 0 bases, in that order; junction bases with no gene match: 11. Germline V gives CDR1 SNHLY, CDR2 FYNNEI. The CDR3 contains 19 residues. During its preparation, the TCRbeta library received unique molecular identifiers. MiXCR was run by TCRdb on the PCR reads, yielding one entry per CDR3 protein. The sample has some 640,000 distinct CDR3 sequences, over 15% seen once. Sequences were derived from PBMCs from the stem cell graft donor, sampled from the stem cell graft. V usage is TRBV2 and J usage is TRBJ2-1, with 9 bases lining up with TRBD2. This TCR came from a human donor who donated a stem cell graft to a child with acute myeloid leukemia. The DNA of the CDR3 is TGTGCCAGCAGTGAATCATCGGGGCGGGGGGGTAGCTCCTACAATGAGCAGTTCTTC. Translated, it gives CASSESSGRGGSSYNEQFF. Drawing the rest from reference TRBV2 and TRBJ2-1, the complete variable domain is EPEVTQTPSHQVTQMGQEVILRCVPISNHLYFYWYRQILGQKVEFLVSFYNNEISEKSEIFDDQFSVERPDGSNFTLKIRSTKLEDSAMYFCASSESSGRGGSSYNEQFFGPGTRLTVL.